The clone carrying this TCR beta chain was observed a few times. Its target is unknown. This sample was included in a study of blood T cells in healthy people across ages. General study results and limits: There were more naive CD4+ cells and higher diversity in long-lived donors than in aged donors.

V gave up 1 base and J gave up 3 bases, with 7 bases separating them. The germline gives CDR1 LNHNV, CDR2 YYDKDF (reference sequence). This CDR3 has 14 amino acids. With a J-beta primer mix and a sample-barcoded 5' primer, a second PCR ran about 7 to 11 cycles. Every cDNA molecule carried a tag from a template-switch adaptor bearing 12 random nucleotides. One entry per CDR3 protein results from TCRdb running MiXCR on the 5' RACE reads. This table has around 940,000 distinct CDR3 sequences, roughly half appearing once. The source is a woman aged 60 to 75 in good health. The material sequenced was blood. The rearrangement uses TRBV15 and TRBJ1-5; no clear D gene. The CDR3 DNA is TGTGCCACCAGCAGAGGCCAGAACAATCAGCCCCAGCATTTT. Encoded protein: CATSRGQNNQPQHF.